This TCR beta chain was profiled in a study of control samples from healthy donors and cancer patients. Profiled with immunoSEQ multiplex PCR; TCRdb holds only in-frame clones, not every one. In the table there are approximately 170,000 clones, roughly 91% of which are singletons. Per germline, CDR1 SNHLY and CDR2 FYNNEI. V lost 5 bases and J lost 2; bases outside the gene matches: 5. This CDR3 has 16 residues. The receptor was derived from a woman aged 25 to 45 in good health. Sequenced: blood. The J gene is TRBJ2-5, the V gene TRBV2; TRBD2 aligns across 13 bases. The CDR3 DNA is TGTGCCAGCAGTCCTCCGACTAGCGGGGGGCAAGAGACCCAGTACTTC. This sequence encodes CASSPPTSGGQETQYF.